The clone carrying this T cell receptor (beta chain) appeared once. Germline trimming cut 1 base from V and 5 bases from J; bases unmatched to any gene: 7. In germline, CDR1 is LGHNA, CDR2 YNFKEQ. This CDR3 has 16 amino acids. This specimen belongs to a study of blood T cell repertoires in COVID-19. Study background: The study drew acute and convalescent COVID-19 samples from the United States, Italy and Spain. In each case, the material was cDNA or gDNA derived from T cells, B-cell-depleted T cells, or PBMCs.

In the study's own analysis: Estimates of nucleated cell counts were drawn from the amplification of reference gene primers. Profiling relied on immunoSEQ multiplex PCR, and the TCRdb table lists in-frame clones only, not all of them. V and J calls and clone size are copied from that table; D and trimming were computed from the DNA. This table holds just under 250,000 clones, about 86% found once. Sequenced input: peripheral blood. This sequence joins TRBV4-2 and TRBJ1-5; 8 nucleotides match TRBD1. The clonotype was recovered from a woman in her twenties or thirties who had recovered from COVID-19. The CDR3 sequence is CASSQAQGAWDQPQHF. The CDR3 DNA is TGTGCCAGCAGCCAAGCCCAGGGGGCTTGGGATCAGCCCCAGCATTTT.